The clone carrying this TCR beta chain has a handful of counts. Its antigen is currently unknown. The junction differs from germline at one of its ends, possibly a read error. The source of the sample is a study of naive and memory T cell subsets. Study-level findings and limits: TCR transcript changes with activation or differentiation may affect this RNA method.

A UMI-containing oligonucleotide was joined by 3' ligation to the TCR cDNA template. RNA was extracted from 2.5 to 3 ml of whole blood of healthy adults. Amplification of ligated cDNA took four PCR rounds with SP2 and nested alpha and beta constant primers. TCRdb fed the 5' RACE reads into MiXCR, producing one record per CDR3 protein. The data contain some 60,000 distinct CDR3 sequences, about 8.3% of them seen just once; the ten biggest clones take up around a tenth. CDR1 is DFQATT, CDR2 SNEGSKA, per germline (reference sequence). This CDR3 is 13 amino acids long. V and J are TRBV20-1 and TRBJ1-5, with D unclear. This receptor was obtained from a female donor in good health. DNA of the CDR3: TGCAGTGCCAGAGAGGGCCGAGGGCAGCCCCAGCATTTT. It specifies CSAREGRGQPQHF.